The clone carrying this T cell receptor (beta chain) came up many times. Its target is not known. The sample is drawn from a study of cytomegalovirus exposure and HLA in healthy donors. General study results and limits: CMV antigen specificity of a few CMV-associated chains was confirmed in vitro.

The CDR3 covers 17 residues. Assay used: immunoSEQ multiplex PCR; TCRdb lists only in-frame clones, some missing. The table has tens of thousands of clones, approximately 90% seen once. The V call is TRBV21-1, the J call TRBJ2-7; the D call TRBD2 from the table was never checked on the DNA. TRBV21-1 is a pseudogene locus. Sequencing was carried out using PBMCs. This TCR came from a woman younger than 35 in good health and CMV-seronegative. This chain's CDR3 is CASSSGGLAPTSYEQYF. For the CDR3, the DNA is TGTGCCAGCAGCTCGGGGGGGCTAGCGCCAACGTCCTACGAGCAGTACTTC.